This TCR beta chain appears in the sequencing data of a study of cytomegalovirus exposure and HLA in healthy donors. This clone was recorded once. Unrecorded immune exposure was likely among donors, who were nominally healthy when sampled. Vbeta (60) and Jbeta (13) primers were used in the PCR. The assay was immunoSEQ multiplex PCR, and TCRdb's table has in-frame clones only and misses some. The sample holds roughly 200,000 clones, about 89% seen once. V lost 5 bases, J lost 0 bases, and 6 bases stayed unmatched. The germline V gene has CDR1 SGHTA and CDR2 FQGNSA. This CDR3 region has 15 residues. Sample: PBMCs. This TCR was recovered from a young woman in good health and CMV-seronegative. V usage is TRBV7-2 and J usage is TRBJ1-1; 7 bases align to TRBD1. CDR3 bases: TGTGCCAGCAGCGTACGACAGGGAATGAACACTGAAGCTTTCTTT. It encodes CASSVRQGMNTEAFF.